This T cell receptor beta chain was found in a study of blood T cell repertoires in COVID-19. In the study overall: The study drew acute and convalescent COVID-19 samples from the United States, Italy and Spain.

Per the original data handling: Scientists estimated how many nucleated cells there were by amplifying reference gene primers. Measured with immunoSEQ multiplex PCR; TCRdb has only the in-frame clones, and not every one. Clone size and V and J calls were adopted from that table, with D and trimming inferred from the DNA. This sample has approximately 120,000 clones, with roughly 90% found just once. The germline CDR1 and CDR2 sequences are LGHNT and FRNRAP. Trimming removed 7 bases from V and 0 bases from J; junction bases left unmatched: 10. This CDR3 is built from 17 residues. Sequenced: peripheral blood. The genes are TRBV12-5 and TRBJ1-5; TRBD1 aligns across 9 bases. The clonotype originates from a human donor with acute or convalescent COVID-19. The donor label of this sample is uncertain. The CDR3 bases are TGTGCTAGTGTCGCGGGGACAGGGAGCTATAGCAATCAGCCCCAGCATTTT. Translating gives CASVAGTGSYSNQPQHF.